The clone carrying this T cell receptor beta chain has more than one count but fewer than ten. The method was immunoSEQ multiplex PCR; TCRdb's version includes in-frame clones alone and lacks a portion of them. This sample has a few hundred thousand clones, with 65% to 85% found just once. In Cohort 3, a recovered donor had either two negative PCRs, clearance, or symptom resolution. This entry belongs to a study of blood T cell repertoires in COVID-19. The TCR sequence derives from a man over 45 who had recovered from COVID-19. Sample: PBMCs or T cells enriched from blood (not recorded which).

In DNA, the CDR3 is TGCAGCGTTGCGGTAGCGGACCGGCAAGAGACCCAGTACTTC. Protein product: CSVAVADRQETQYF. The V call is TRBV29-1, the J call TRBJ2-5, with D perhaps matching TRBD2 (6 bases). The CDR3 spans 14 residues. The germline gives CDR1 SQVTM, CDR2 ANQGSEA. V lost 4 bases and J lost 2, with 14 bases in between.